Shown below are 16 T cell receptor beta chains from a single sample sequenced in a study of PD-1 blockade in classical Hodgkin lymphoma (TCRdb year 2020). Libraries were made using the immunoSEQ multiplex PCR assay. TCRdb re-hosts the immuneACCESS table, in-frame sequences only. Its copies lack some clones; in the studies checked, an unresolved V gene accounts for under half of them, and the cause for the rest is not known. In this sample the table shows 3,000 to 4,500 clones, roughly 72% of which occur a single time. About 35% of the sample is taken by the ten largest. Sample time point, as interpreted from the label and publication: cycle 4 day 1 (C4D1), after around six weeks of nivolumab. Relapse after autologous stem cell transplantation had occurred in all trial patients, and cohorts A, B and C were distinguished by prior brentuximab vedotin exposure. A Miltenyi CD8+ T cell isolation kit was used for magnetic negative selection to purify CD8+ T cells from thawed PBMCs.

Sequencing was performed on CD8+ T cells from blood, taken before the fourth cycle of nivolumab. The receptor source for this set is a human donor with classical Hodgkin lymphoma.

This CDR3 is CASALWALSRGNYEQYF. CDR3 sequence (DNA): TGTGCTAGTGCCCTCTGGGCCCTCTCTAGGGGGAACTACGAGCAGTACTTC. This sequence joins TRBV12-5 and TRBJ2-7; possible D gene TRBD1, 6 bases. CDR3 length equals 17 residues. The V gene's germline CDR1 is LGHNT and CDR2 FRNRAP. Trimming pared 7 bases from V and 3 bases from J, leaving 25 bases between.

By proportion, this clone is large. The chain employs TRBV5-6 and TRBJ1-1, with D possibly being TRBD1 (6 bases). The CDR3 runs 17 residues. Per germline, CDR1 SGHDT and CDR2 YYEEEE. Trimming removed 0 bases at V and 8 bases at J, with 23 bases between. The CDR3 sequence is CASSLETGLTGTQEAFF. The CDR3 bases are TGTGCCAGCAGCTTGGAAACCGGCCTCACAGGGACTCAAGAAGCTTTCTTT.

For this clone: One end of the junction varies from germline; a read error may be responsible. The V call is TRBV9, the J call TRBJ2-3; D gene unclear. From germline, CDR1 is SGDLS and CDR2 YYNGEE. The CDR3 extends over 10 amino acids. This CDR3 reads CASSVRPPHF. The CDR3 DNA sequence: TGTGCCAGCAGCGTACGCCCCCCCCATTTT.

This clone appeared a single time. V and J are TRBV5-1 and TRBJ2-1, with 10 bases that match TRBD2. The V and J ends lost 3 bases and 6 bases, in that order; junction bases with no gene match: 3. This CDR3 contains 14 residues. Germline V gene sequence: CDR1 SGHRS, CDR2 YFSETQ. CDR3: CASSSSGSGNEQFF. As DNA, the CDR3 is TGCGCCAGCAGCTCTAGCGGGAGCGGCAATGAGCAGTTCTTC.

This clone was recorded a few times. The chain employs TRBV5-4 and TRBJ2-7; D unclear. V was shortened by 0 bases and J by 5 bases, with 9 bases between the two germline ends. This CDR3 region has 13 residues. Looked up from germline, CDR1 is SGHNT and CDR2 is YYREEE (reference sequence). The CDR3 DNA reads TGTGCCAGCAGCTTGGGGCAGACAAACGAGCAGTACTTC. Its translation: CASSLGQTNEQYF.

The chain carries TRBV6-5 and TRBJ2-1; TRBD2 matches 10 bases. The CDR3 length is 16 residues. Germline trimming cut 2 bases from V and 8 bases from J; bases unmatched to any gene: 9. Germline V CDR1 and CDR2: MNHEY, SVGAGI. CDR3 DNA: TGTGCCAGCAGTTACGAACTAGCGGGGACGCCGGATGAGCAGTTCTTC. Amino acids: CASSYELAGTPDEQFF.

The rearrangement joins TRBV4-1 to TRBJ2-4; D possibly corresponds to TRBD2 (5 bases). V lost 0 bases and J 10 bases, leaving 19 bases between the germline ends. This CDR3 region has 16 residues. CDR1 and CDR2 from the germline V gene are MGHRA and YSYEKL. CDR3 in amino acids: CASSQEERFTREIQYF. As DNA, the CDR3 is TGCGCCAGCAGCCAAGAAGAACGATTTACTAGAGAGATTCAGTACTTC.

The V gene is TRBV19, the J gene TRBJ1-1, with D possibly being TRBD1 (6 bases). The CDR3 has 16 amino acids. Germline V lookup: CDR1 LNHDA, CDR2 SQIVND (reference sequence). Trimming cost V 7 bases and J 10 bases, with 28 bases left between them. The CDR3 loop is CASISRGAGGATGAFF. CDR3 in DNA: TGTGCCAGTATATCTCGCGGGGCGGGGGGCGCAACGGGAGCTTTCTTT.

In its sample, this clone was seen once. This rearrangement joins TRBV10-3 to TRBJ1-2; 8 bases are a match to TRBD1. The CDR3 covers 15 residues. Trimming took 6 bases from V and 3 from J; bases not matched to a gene: 9. Germline assignment: CDR1 ENHRY and CDR2 SYGVKD. The CDR3 sequence is CAIRGGGQEYYGYTF. DNA for the CDR3: TGTGCCATCAGGGGCGGGGGACAGGAATACTATGGCTACACCTTC.

V usage is TRBV2 and J usage is TRBJ2-7; TRBD2 matches at 7 bases. The CDR3 spans 12 residues. The V gene's germline CDR1 is SNHLY and CDR2 FYNNEI. The V and J ends lost 7 bases and 2 bases, in that order; junction bases with no gene match: 2. The CDR3 region has the DNA TGTGCCAGCACCGGACTAGCCTACGAGCAGTACTTC. Amino acid sequence: CASTGLAYEQYF.

This chain joins TRBV5-5 and TRBJ1-3; a possible D gene is TRBD1 (5 bases). Germline V gene sequence: CDR1 SGHKS, CDR2 YYEKEE (reference sequence). V shed 2 bases and J shed 0 bases, with 6 bases lying between them. This CDR3 region has 14 residues. The CDR3 sequence is CASSFGGSGNTIYF. The CDR3 DNA reads as TGTGCCAGCAGCTTCGGGGGCTCTGGAAACACCATATATTTT.

This chain uses TRBV27 with TRBJ1-6; D unclear. Trimming removed 1 base from V and 0 bases from J, with 10 bases in between. The CDR3 has 17 residues. CDR1 MNHEY and CDR2 SMNVEV come from the germline V gene (reference sequence). Here the CDR3 DNA reads TGTGCCAGCAGTTTATTGGAGGAAAGCTCCTATAATTCACCCCTCCACTTT. Its protein is CASSLLEESSYNSPLHF.

This sequence joins TRBV4-3 and TRBJ2-1; TRBD1 matches at 10 bases. This CDR3 is 15 amino acids long. J gave up 6 bases and V 5 bases, and 7 bases lay outside the gene matches. Germline V gene sequence: CDR1 LGHNA, CDR2 YSLEER. The CDR3, as DNA: TGCGCCAGCAGCGCGCGACAGGGGGCAGGCAATGAGCAGTTCTTC. Translating gives CASSARQGAGNEQFF.

The J gene is TRBJ2-1, the V gene TRBV7-2; D possibly corresponds to TRBD2 (6 bases). The CDR3 is made up of 17 amino acids. Trimming took 2 bases from V and 8 from J, leaving 22 bases between them. Germline CDR1 reads SGHTA; CDR2 reads FQGNSA. The CDR3 region is CASSLLVRDAPGHEQFF. CDR3 coding DNA: TGTGCCAGCAGCTTATTGGTGCGGGACGCCCCGGGCCATGAGCAGTTCTTC.

This clone was seen more than once but under ten times. This chain joins TRBV7-9 and TRBJ1-3; no clear D gene. The length of the CDR3 is 16 residues. CDR1 and CDR2 (germline): SEHNR, FQNEAQ (reference sequence). Deletions cut 1 base from V and 0 bases from J, with 10 bases between. CDR3 bases: TGTGCCAGCAGCTTAGTTGGATGGAGCTCTGGAAACACCATATATTTT. Amino acids: CASSLVGWSSGNTIYF.

This clone was recorded once. The chain combines TRBV5-1 with TRBJ2-2, with D possibly matching TRBD2 (6 bases). V was cut by 4 bases and J by 7 bases, with 17 bases left in between. Germline V gene data show CDR1 as SGHRS and CDR2 as YFSETQ. CDR3 size: 15 residues. CDR3 in DNA: TGCGCCAGCAGCCTGCGAAGGGACTCGGTCGGGGAGCTGTTTTTT. Protein product: CASSLRRDSVGELFF.